Following are 28 T cell receptor beta chains from one sample sequenced in a study of siplizumab effects on memory and regulatory T cells. Some clones are missing from TCRdb's copy, which holds only in-frame ones; the method was immunoSEQ multiplex PCR. Of about 100,000 clones listed, about 90% are singletons. The sequenced material came from Tregs sorted from blood. Source of these receptors: a human donor in good health.

The chain employs TRBV15 and TRBJ2-1, with D perhaps matching TRBD1 or TRBD2 (5 bases each). The CDR3 is 13 amino acids. Germline CDR1 reads LNHNV; CDR2 reads YYDKDF (reference sequence). The V end was cut by 7 bases, the J end by 9 bases, with 16 bases between. The CDR3 coding sequence is TGTGCCACCAAGGCTGACTATGGGGGTGAGCAGTTCTTC. Encoded protein: CATKADYGGEQFF. The variable domain in full, completed from reference TRBV15 and TRBJ2-1, reads DAMVIQNPRYQVTQFGKPVTLSCSQTLNHNVMYWYQQKSSQAPKLLFHYYDKDFNNEADTPDNFQSRRPNTSFCFLDIRSPGLGDTAMYLCATKADYGGEQFFGPGTRLTVL.

The V gene is TRBV7-2, the J gene TRBJ2-1, with D unresolved. Trimming pared 6 bases from V and 0 bases from J, leaving 12 bases between. The CDR3 spans 15 residues. Germline V gene lookup returns CDR1 SGHTA and CDR2 FQGNSA. CDR3 nucleotides: TGTGCCAGCAGTTCCACTTCGAGCTCCTACAATGAGCAGTTCTTC. Its translation: CASSSTSSSYNEQFF.

DNA of the CDR3: TGTGCCAGCAGCCCAACAACTTTCCAAGAGACCCAGTACTTC. Amino acids: CASSPTTFQETQYF. V and J are TRBV7-9 and TRBJ2-5; no clear D gene. CDR3 length equals 14 residues. V shed 5 bases and J shed 1 base, with 11 bases lying between them. Germline CDR1 and CDR2: SEHNR and FQNEAQ (reference sequence).

The J gene is TRBJ2-7, the V gene TRBV5-1; D is uncertain. The CDR3 has 11 amino acids. Trimming removed 4 bases from V and 3 bases from J, with 5 bases in between. Germline assignment: CDR1 SGHRS and CDR2 YFSETQ. In DNA form, the CDR3 reads TGCGCCAGCAGCCCCGGCTACGAGCAGTACTTC. Translated, it gives CASSPGYEQYF.

The chain joins TRBV12-5 to TRBJ2-1; tentatively, D is TRBD2 (6 bases). The CDR3 spans 11 residues. CDR1 and CDR2 (germline): LGHNT, FRNRAP. V lost 4 bases, J lost 10 bases, and 8 bases lay in between. The CDR3 is CASGYGGEQFF. As DNA, the CDR3 is TGTGCTAGTGGTTATGGGGGGGAGCAGTTCTTC.

The genes are TRBV14 and TRBJ2-7; possible D gene TRBD2, 5 bases. Germline CDR1 is SGHDN and CDR2 is FVKESK. V was shortened by 1 base and J by 5 bases, with 15 bases between the two germline ends. CDR3 length equals 15 residues. CDR3 nucleotides: TGTGCCAGCAGCCAAGTAGGAGGATGGGTTGACGAGCAGTACTTC. It yields the protein CASSQVGGWVDEQYF.

The chain has TRBV27 and TRBJ1-5; D is ambiguous. The germline V gene encodes CDR1 MNHEY and CDR2 SMNVEV (reference sequence). The CDR3 totals 14 residues. V lost 4 bases, J lost 2 bases, and 9 bases lay in between. The CDR3 loop reads CASSSPGGNQPQHF. In nucleotides, the CDR3 is TGTGCCAGCAGTTCCCCCGGGGGCAATCAGCCCCAGCATTTT.

V is TRBV2 and J is TRBJ1-1; D unresolved. Germline V gene lookup returns CDR1 SNHLY and CDR2 FYNNEI. CDR3 length equals 13 residues. Trimming pared 5 bases from V and 10 bases from J, leaving 17 bases between. CDR3 DNA: TGTGCCAGCAGTATGACACCCGCCTCCGGAGCTTTCTTT. It encodes CASSMTPASGAFF. Full variable domain (rest looked up from reference TRBV2 and TRBJ1-1): EPEVTQTPSHQVTQMGQEVILRCVPISNHLYFYWYRQILGQKVEFLVSFYNNEISEKSEIFDDQFSVERPDGSNFTLKIRSTKLEDSAMYFCASSMTPASGAFFGQGTRLTVV.

The chain is built from TRBV5-1 and TRBJ2-5; 8 nucleotides align to TRBD1. The CDR3 length is 15 residues. J was trimmed by 4 bases and V by 4 bases; bases with no gene match: 9. Germline assignment: CDR1 SGHRS and CDR2 YFSETQ. CDR3 loop: CASSPGQVFGETQYF. In nucleotides, the CDR3 is TGCGCCAGCAGCCCGGGACAGGTGTTTGGAGAGACCCAGTACTTC.

This sequence joins TRBV7-3 and TRBJ2-3, with TRBD2 matching 8 bases. CDR1 is SGHTA and CDR2 is FQGTGA in the germline V gene. J lost 0 bases, V lost 6 bases, and 11 bases had no gene match. The CDR3 extends over 17 amino acids. The CDR3 sequence: CASRWKAGGLSTDTQYF. The DNA for the CDR3 is TGTGCCAGCAGGTGGAAGGCGGGAGGACTAAGCACAGATACGCAGTATTTT. The full variable domain, with the rest looked up from reference TRBV7-3 and TRBJ2-3, is GAGVSQTPSNKVTEKGKYVELRCDPISGHTALYWYRQSLGQGPEFLIYFQGTGAADDSGLPNDRFFAVRPEGSVSTLKIQRTERGDSAVYLCASRWKAGGLSTDTQYFGPGTRLTVL.

The chain joins TRBV7-9 to TRBJ2-1; TRBD1 matches 7 bases. This CDR3 has 12 amino acids. The germline CDR1 and CDR2 sequences are SEHNR and FQNEAQ (reference sequence). V dropped 2 bases and J dropped 12; count of bases not matched to a gene: 4. The CDR3 here is CASSLKGAGQFF. CDR3 sequence (DNA): TGTGCCAGCAGCTTAAAGGGGGCGGGGCAGTTCTTC.

This clone is a singleton in its sample. V usage is TRBV19 and J usage is TRBJ1-5; 8 positions agree with TRBD1. Germline loops: CDR1 LNHDA, CDR2 SQIVND (reference sequence). J gave up 4 bases and V 4 bases, and 3 bases lay outside the gene matches. The CDR3 is 14 amino acids. CDR3 residues: CASSTRTGNQPQHF. The CDR3 DNA is TGTGCCAGTAGTACCAGGACAGGGAATCAGCCCCAGCATTTT. Full variable domain (rest looked up from reference TRBV19 and TRBJ1-5): DGGITQSPKYLFRKEGQNVTLSCEQNLNHDAMYWYRQDPGQGLRLIYYSQIVNDFQKGDIAEGYSVSREKKESFPLTVTSAQKNPTAFYLCASSTRTGNQPQHFGDGTRLSIL.

The chain joins TRBV7-9 to TRBJ2-3, with D unclear. Germline V gives CDR1 SEHNR, CDR2 FQNEAQ (reference sequence). The CDR3 runs to 15 residues. V was pared by 2 bases and J by 4 bases, with 13 bases between. The CDR3 sequence is CASSLNLQAPDTQYF. The CDR3 nucleotides are TGTGCCAGCAGCTTAAATCTCCAGGCGCCAGATACGCAGTATTTT. Combining the CDR3 with reference TRBV7-9 and TRBJ2-3 gives the whole variable domain DTGVSQNPRHKITKRGQNVTFRCDPISEHNRLYWYRQTLGQGPEFLTYFQNEAQLEKSRLLSDRFSAERPKGSFSTLEIQRTEQGDSAMYLCASSLNLQAPDTQYFGPGTRLTVL.

This clone turned up a few times. The chain couples TRBV7-9 to TRBJ2-4; weak D call: TRBD1 (5 bases). The ends were cut back, 1 base at V and 6 bases at J, with 13 bases in the middle. Germline lookup yields CDR1 SEHNR and CDR2 FQNEAQ (reference sequence). CDR3 length: 15 residues. This CDR3 reads CASSLGGLNLNIQYF. CDR3 bases: TGTGCCAGCAGCTTAGGGGGCCTAAATCTAAACATTCAGTACTTC.

The rearrangement joins TRBV7-2 to TRBJ2-1, with 9 bases lining up with TRBD2. Germline V gene lookup returns CDR1 SGHTA and CDR2 FQGNSA. The CDR3 has 14 residues. Trimming removed 1 base from V and 7 bases from J; junction bases left unmatched: 2. The DNA for the CDR3 is TGTGCCAGCAGCTTAGGTCTAGCGGGGAATGAGCAGTTCTTC. This codes for CASSLGLAGNEQFF.

The sample holds one count of this clone. This rearrangement joins TRBV7-8 to TRBJ2-5; 9 nucleotides match TRBD2. The CDR3 loop spans 14 amino acids. V shed 5 bases and J 2 bases; nucleotides not matched to a gene: 3. Per the germline V gene, CDR1 is SGHVS and CDR2 is FQNEAQ. The CDR3 DNA reads as TGTGCCAGCAGCCATAGCGGGAGACAAGAGACCCAGTACTTC. This codes for CASSHSGRQETQYF.

The V call is TRBV7-9, the J call TRBJ2-5; D perhaps matches TRBD2 (7 bases). This CDR3 spans 14 amino acids. The V gene's germline CDR1 is SEHNR and CDR2 FQNEAQ (reference sequence). The ends were cut back, 3 bases at V and 4 bases at J, with 12 bases in the middle. The CDR3 DNA reads as TGTGCCAGCAGCTTCTGGGGGGGCGGAGAGACCCAGTACTTC. This sequence encodes CASSFWGGGETQYF. The full variable domain, rest sourced from reference TRBV7-9 and TRBJ2-5, is DTGVSQNPRHKITKRGQNVTFRCDPISEHNRLYWYRQTLGQGPEFLTYFQNEAQLEKSRLLSDRFSAERPKGSFSTLEIQRTEQGDSAMYLCASSFWGGGETQYFGPGTRLLVL.

This chain joins TRBV7-2 and TRBJ2-7; weak D call: TRBD2 (5 bases). This CDR3 has 13 residues. CDR1 is SGHTA, CDR2 FQGNSA, per germline. The ends were cut back, 5 bases at V and 7 bases at J, with 15 bases in the middle. Written as DNA, the CDR3 is TGTGCCAGCAGCGCAAACCGGGGTGTGGAGCAGTACTTC. As protein: CASSANRGVEQYF.

The chain has TRBV29-1 and TRBJ1-5; 7 nucleotides match TRBD1. This CDR3 has 14 amino acids. Germline assignment: CDR1 SQVTM and CDR2 ANQGSEA. The ends lost 4 bases at V and 0 bases at J; junction bases unmatched: 3. CDR3 DNA sequence: TGCAGCGTTGCGGGACAGACTAGCAATCAGCCCCAGCATTTT. Its translation: CSVAGQTSNQPQHF.

The rearrangement links TRBV15 to TRBJ2-1, with D perhaps matching TRBD2 (5 bases). This CDR3 is built from 13 residues. Germline V gene sequence: CDR1 LNHNV, CDR2 YYDKDF (reference sequence). Trimming left V 0 bases short and J 9 bases short, with 9 bases between. The CDR3 nucleotides read TGTGCCACCAGCAGAGATGGGAGTCGTGAGCAGTTCTTC. This translates into CATSRDGSREQFF.

This clone was observed a single time. The rearrangement links TRBV19 to TRBJ2-7; D call uncertain. Trimming took off 6 bases at V and 6 bases at J, with 9 bases between the two ends. The germline CDR1 and CDR2 sequences are LNHDA and SQIVND (reference sequence). This CDR3 is built from 11 residues. The CDR3: CASSVYGEQYF. In DNA form, the CDR3 reads TGTGCCAGTAGCGTATATGGCGAGCAGTACTTC.

The J gene is TRBJ2-5, the V gene TRBV5-1; D ambiguous. Trimming shortened V by 2 bases and J by 4 bases, and 9 bases separated the two germline ends. This CDR3 is built from 13 residues. The V gene's germline CDR1 is SGHRS and CDR2 YFSETQ. The CDR3 is CASSFDLRETQYF. The CDR3 DNA reads TGCGCCAGCAGCTTCGACCTGCGAGAGACCCAGTACTTC.

This chain connects TRBV7-2 to TRBJ1-1; possibly TRBD1 for D (5 bases). The CDR3 is made up of 15 amino acids. CDR1 and CDR2 (germline): SGHTA, FQGNSA. The ends were cut back, 0 bases at V and 2 bases at J, with 10 bases in the middle. As DNA, the CDR3 is TGTGCCAGCAGCTTAGCTCCAGGGAGCAACACTGAAGCTTTCTTT. As protein: CASSLAPGSNTEAFF. Based on the CDR3 plus reference TRBV7-2 and TRBJ1-1, the full variable domain is GAGVSQSPSNKVTEKGKDVELRCDPISGHTALYWYRQSLGQGLEFLIYFQGNSAPDKSGLPSDRFSAERTGGSVSTLTIQRTQQEDSAVYLCASSLAPGSNTEAFFGQGTRLTVV.

V usage is TRBV7-9 and J usage is TRBJ2-1; TRBD2 matches at 7 bases. The junction had 9 bases not matched to a gene; V was cut back by 5 bases and J by 8 bases. The CDR3 length is 14 residues. From germline, CDR1 is SEHNR and CDR2 FQNEAQ (reference sequence). The CDR3 bases are TGTGCCAGCAGCCCCTTACTAGCGTCCCATGAGCAGTTCTTC. This sequence encodes CASSPLLASHEQFF. Based on the CDR3 plus reference TRBV7-9 and TRBJ2-1, the full variable domain is DTGVSQNPRHKITKRGQNVTFRCDPISEHNRLYWYRQTLGQGPEFLTYFQNEAQLEKSRLLSDRFSAERPKGSFSTLEIQRTEQGDSAMYLCASSPLLASHEQFFGPGTRLTVL.

V and J are TRBV14 and TRBJ1-1, with TRBD1 as a possible D gene (6 bases). Germline CDR1 and CDR2: SGHDN and FVKESK. CDR3 length: 14 amino acids. The germline V and J ends were trimmed by 5 bases and 6 bases, with 16 bases remaining between them. The CDR3 nucleotides read TGTGCCAGCAGCGCCACAGGGAACGGCGCTGAAGCTTTCTTT. This encodes CASSATGNGAEAFF.

The gene calls are TRBV7-9 and TRBJ2-7; TRBD2 might be the D (7 bases). V lost 4 bases and J 1 base, leaving 14 bases between the germline ends. CDR3 size: 15 residues. Looked up from germline, CDR1 is SEHNR and CDR2 is FQNEAQ (reference sequence). CDR3 nucleotide sequence: TGTGCCAGCAGCTGGTACAGGGAGGGGTCCTACGAGCAGTACTTC. This codes for CASSWYREGSYEQYF.

The chain links TRBV6-1 to TRBJ1-2; D is ambiguous. Trimming cost V 2 bases and J 2 bases, with 6 bases left between them. The CDR3 covers 13 residues. Germline V gene sequence: CDR1 MNHNS, CDR2 SASEGT. CDR3 region: CASSEYSNYGYTF. Written as DNA, the CDR3 is TGTGCCAGCAGTGAATACAGCAACTATGGCTACACCTTC.

The CDR3 loop is CASSLGTSGSLAYEQYF. Here the CDR3 DNA reads TGTGCCAGCAGCCTCGGGACTAGCGGGAGCCTCGCCTACGAGCAGTACTTC. The chain joins TRBV7-9 to TRBJ2-7, with 14 positions matching TRBD2. This CDR3 has 17 residues. CDR1 SEHNR and CDR2 FQNEAQ come from the germline V gene (reference sequence). With 5 bases clipped from V and 2 bases from J, the junction kept 8 bases outside the gene matches.